This passage covers 18 T cell receptor beta chains from one sample sequenced in a study of blood T cell repertoires in COVID-19. Repertoires were generated with immunoSEQ multiplex PCR, while TCRdb's copy carries only in-frame clones and drops some. The sample includes over 35,000 clones, roughly 80% seen only once; the top ten take approximately 1.9%. Sample: peripheral blood. Receptor source: a man between 60 and 75 years old with active COVID-19.

This chain connects TRBV6-5 to TRBJ2-1; possible D gene TRBD2, 6 bases. Germline CDR1 and CDR2: MNHEY and SVGAGI. The germline V and J ends were trimmed by 2 bases and 13 bases, with 24 bases remaining between them. The CDR3 is 16 amino acids. The DNA of the CDR3 is TGTGCCAGCAGTTACAGGGACTCCCGAAGTGGTTTTTATCAGTTCTTC. Residues: CASSYRDSRSGFYQFF.

The J gene is TRBJ2-6, the V gene TRBV25-1; 7 bases are shared with TRBD2. The CDR3 has 13 amino acids. J lost 3 bases, V lost 8 bases, and 1 base had no gene match. CDR1 MGHDK and CDR2 SYGVNS come from the germline V gene. In nucleotides, the CDR3 is TGTGCCAGCGGGGGGGTTGGGGCCAACGTCCTGACTTTC. Translation gives CASGGVGANVLTF.

The chain recombines TRBV6-2 or TRBV6-3 with TRBJ2-1; TRBD2 agrees at 10 bases. Germline CDR1 and CDR2: MNHEY and SVGEGT. This CDR3 has 19 amino acids. V lost 6 bases to trimming and J lost 7 bases; unmatched junction nucleotides: 21. CDR3 sequence reads: CASSKTGSPSGSLMNEQFF. The CDR3 DNA follows: TGTGCCAGCAGCAAGACAGGGTCACCTAGCGGGAGTTTAATGAATGAGCAGTTCTTC.

This chain uses TRBV7-3 with TRBJ2-1; 8 bases fit TRBD2. J was trimmed by 7 bases and V by 5 bases; bases with no gene match: 7. Germline CDR1 reads SGHTA; CDR2 reads FQGTGA. The CDR3 is 14 residues long. The CDR3 nucleotides read TGTGCCAGCAGCGGAGGGGGACTAGGAAATGAGCAGTTCTTC. Translation gives CASSGGGLGNEQFF. Based on the CDR3 plus reference TRBV7-3 and TRBJ2-1, the full variable domain is GAGVSQTPSNKVTEKGKYVELRCDPISGHTALYWYRQSLGQGPEFLIYFQGTGAADDSGLPNDRFFAVRPEGSVSTLKIQRTERGDSAVYLCASSGGGLGNEQFFGPGTRLTVL.

The chain combines TRBV7-9 with TRBJ1-3; 7 positions agree with TRBD1. The V gene's germline CDR1 is SEHNR and CDR2 FQNEAQ (reference sequence). J gave up 3 bases and V 1 base, and 12 bases lay outside the gene matches. This CDR3 contains 18 residues. CDR3 residues: CASSLGFDREIIGNTIYF. The CDR3 region has the DNA TGTGCCAGCAGCTTAGGGTTTGACAGGGAAATCATTGGAAACACCATATATTTT. The full variable domain, rest sourced from reference TRBV7-9 and TRBJ1-3, is DTGVSQNPRHKITKRGQNVTFRCDPISEHNRLYWYRQTLGQGPEFLTYFQNEAQLEKSRLLSDRFSAERPKGSFSTLEIQRTEQGDSAMYLCASSLGFDREIIGNTIYFGEGSWLTVV.

This clone was seen only once. V usage is TRBV13 and J usage is TRBJ2-3; TRBD2 aligns across 7 bases. The CDR3 sequence is 18 residues long. Germline trimming cut 0 bases from V and 5 bases from J; bases unmatched to any gene: 14. The germline V gene encodes CDR1 PRHDT and CDR2 FYEKMQ (reference sequence). The CDR3 DNA reads as TGTGCCAGCAGCTTAGGCGGGCGGACTAGGGGAAAGGGAGATACGCAGTATTTT. Encoded protein: CASSLGGRTRGKGDTQYF.

The rearrangement links TRBV5-4 to TRBJ1-5; 7 positions match TRBD1. The CDR3 has 14 amino acids. The V and J ends lost 3 bases and 7 bases, in that order; junction bases with no gene match: 7. Looked up from germline, CDR1 is SGHNT and CDR2 is YYREEE (reference sequence). For the CDR3, the DNA is TGTGCCAGCAGCTCCCGGGACAGCGGGCAGCCCCAGCATTTT. Protein sequence: CASSSRDSGQPQHF.

CDR3 sequence reads: CAVGGANYGYTF. CDR3 nucleotides: TGTGCCGTCGGGGGTGCTAACTATGGCTACACCTTC. The chain couples TRBV19 to TRBJ1-2; tentative D call: TRBD1 (5 bases). CDR3 length: 12 residues. Germline-derived CDR1 and CDR2 are LNHDA and SQIVND (reference sequence). Trimming took off 11 bases at V and 0 bases at J, with 10 bases between the two ends.

The V call is TRBV7-9, the J call TRBJ2-2; D is undetermined. This CDR3 spans 13 amino acids. Germline V gives CDR1 SEHNR, CDR2 FQNEAQ (reference sequence). Trimming shortened V by 2 bases and J by 7 bases, and 8 bases separated the two germline ends. The CDR3 protein is CASSLQRDGELFF. The CDR3 DNA sequence: TGTGCCAGCAGCTTACAACGCGACGGGGAGCTGTTTTTT.

The chain recombines TRBV11-1 with TRBJ2-5; 13 bases line up with TRBD2. Per the germline V gene, CDR1 is SGHAT and CDR2 is FQDESV (reference sequence). V trimming: 5 bases; J trimming: 5 bases; junction bases outside the gene matches: 8. The CDR3 runs 16 residues. CDR3: CASSRATSGRPETQYF. DNA of the CDR3: TGTGCCAGCAGCCGGGCGACTAGCGGGAGGCCGGAGACCCAGTACTTC.

The V and J genes are TRBV3-1 (or the pseudogene TRBV3-2) and TRBJ1-5; a possible D gene is TRBD1 (6 bases). The germline CDR1 and CDR2 sequences are LGHDT and YNNKEL (reference sequence). This CDR3 region has 15 residues. The V end lost 0 bases, the J end lost 3 bases, and 9 bases lay between the germline ends. CDR3 sequence reads: CASSQDTGTNQPQHF. CDR3 nucleotide sequence: TGTGCCAGCAGCCAAGATACAGGGACCAATCAGCCCCAGCATTTT.

The gene calls are TRBV11-2 and TRBJ1-2; D possibly corresponds to TRBD1 (6 bases). Germline V gene lookup returns CDR1 SGHAT and CDR2 FQNNGV. The CDR3 runs 15 residues. V was cut by 5 bases and J by 5 bases, with 18 bases left in between. The CDR3 is CASSQGNSGTYGYTF. In nucleotides, the CDR3 is TGTGCCAGCAGCCAGGGGAATTCGGGAACATATGGCTACACCTTC.

J is TRBJ1-2 and V is TRBV19; 7 bases match TRBD1. The CDR3 consists of 14 residues. Germline loops: CDR1 LNHDA, CDR2 SQIVND (reference sequence). V dropped 6 bases and J dropped 4; count of bases not matched to a gene: 8. The chain's CDR3 is CASRSRGDSYGYTF. DNA of the CDR3: TGTGCCAGTAGGAGTAGGGGGGACAGCTATGGCTACACCTTC. The full variable domain, rest sourced from reference TRBV19 and TRBJ1-2, is DGGITQSPKYLFRKEGQNVTLSCEQNLNHDAMYWYRQDPGQGLRLIYYSQIVNDFQKGDIAEGYSVSREKKESFPLTVTSAQKNPTAFYLCASRSRGDSYGYTFGSGTRLTVV.

V usage is TRBV6-2 or TRBV6-3 and J usage is TRBJ2-5; 9 bases are shared with TRBD1. The CDR3 contains 13 residues. With 5 bases clipped from V and 5 bases from J, the junction kept 3 bases outside the gene matches. CDR1 and CDR2 (germline): MNHEY, SVGEGT. CDR3 bases: TGTGCCAGCAGTGACAGGGGGGTCGAGACCCAGTACTTC. Translated, it gives CASSDRGVETQYF.

This clone is labeled as medium-sized. The chain employs TRBV11-2 and TRBJ1-1, with a weak D call TRBD1 (6 bases). This CDR3 spans 12 amino acids. Germline V gene lookup returns CDR1 SGHAT and CDR2 FQNNGV. V was clipped by 8 bases and J by 1 base, with 8 bases between them. CDR3 coding DNA: TGTGCCAGCGGGGACAAGAACACTGAAGCTTTCTTT. Its translation is CASGDKNTEAFF.

V is TRBV7-9 and J is TRBJ1-2; possible D gene TRBD1, 6 bases. This CDR3 has 15 amino acids. Trimming shortened V by 1 base and J by 6 bases, and 15 bases separated the two germline ends. Germline CDR1 reads SEHNR; CDR2 reads FQNEAQ (reference sequence). DNA of the CDR3: TGTGCCAGCAGCTTAGGTGGGACAACTCTAGATGGCTACACCTTC. The encoded protein is CASSLGGTTLDGYTF.

This sequence joins TRBV4-1 and TRBJ1-1; D unclear. V lost 3 bases and J 4 bases, leaving 12 bases between the germline ends. This CDR3 spans 14 amino acids. CDR1 is MGHRA and CDR2 is YSYEKL in the germline V gene. The CDR3 spells CASSHSTQFTEAFF. The CDR3 nucleotides read TGCGCCAGCAGCCATTCGACTCAATTCACTGAAGCTTTCTTT.

The chain joins TRBV29-1 to TRBJ2-1; 10 bases map to TRBD2. CDR3 length: 15 amino acids. CDR1 and CDR2 from the germline V gene are SQVTM and ANQGSEA. J lost 7 bases, V lost 2 bases, and 8 bases had no gene match. The CDR3 region has the DNA TGCAGCGTTGAACGTCTAGCGGGAGAGAAGAATGAGCAGTTCTTC. Its translation: CSVERLAGEKNEQFF.